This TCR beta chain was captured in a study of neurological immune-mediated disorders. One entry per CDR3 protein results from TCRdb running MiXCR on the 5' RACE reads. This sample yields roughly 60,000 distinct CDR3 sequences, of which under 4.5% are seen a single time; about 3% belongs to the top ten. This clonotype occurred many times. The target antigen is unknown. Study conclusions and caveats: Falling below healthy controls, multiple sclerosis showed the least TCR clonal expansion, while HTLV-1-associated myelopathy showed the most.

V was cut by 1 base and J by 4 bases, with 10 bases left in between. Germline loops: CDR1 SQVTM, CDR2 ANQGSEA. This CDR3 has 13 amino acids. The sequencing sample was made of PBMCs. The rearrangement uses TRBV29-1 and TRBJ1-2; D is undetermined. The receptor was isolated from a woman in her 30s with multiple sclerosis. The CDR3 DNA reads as TGCAGCGTTGAAGGAAAGGAGATCTATGGCTACACCTTC. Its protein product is CSVEGKEIYGYTF.